Sequencing of this T cell receptor (beta chain) was carried out in a study of T-cell memory formation after mild COVID-19. The wider study: Clustering of TCRs was largely donor specific.

V was pared by 5 bases and J by 0 bases, with 11 bases between. The CDR3 is made up of 15 amino acids. Germline values: CDR1 SGHTA, CDR2 FQGNSA. This clonotype came up a few times. Constant-segment-primed 5'RACE gave TCR alpha and TCR beta cDNA libraries with sample barcodes and UMIs. TCRdb independently ran MiXCR on the 5' RACE reads; one entry per CDR3 protein. The sample has 150,000 or so distinct CDR3 sequences, around 10% seen once. The chain carries TRBV7-2 and TRBJ2-1; D is perhaps TRBD2 (6 bases). The specimen was PBMCs or a T cell subset sorted from them (not recorded which). This sequence was found in a man between 18 and 35 years old who had mild COVID-19 (a few samples of this study predate the infection). Cell type and time point are not known. The CDR3 nucleotides are TGTGCCAGCAGCCGGGAGACAGCCTCCTACAATGAGCAGTTCTTC. Protein: CASSRETASYNEQFF.